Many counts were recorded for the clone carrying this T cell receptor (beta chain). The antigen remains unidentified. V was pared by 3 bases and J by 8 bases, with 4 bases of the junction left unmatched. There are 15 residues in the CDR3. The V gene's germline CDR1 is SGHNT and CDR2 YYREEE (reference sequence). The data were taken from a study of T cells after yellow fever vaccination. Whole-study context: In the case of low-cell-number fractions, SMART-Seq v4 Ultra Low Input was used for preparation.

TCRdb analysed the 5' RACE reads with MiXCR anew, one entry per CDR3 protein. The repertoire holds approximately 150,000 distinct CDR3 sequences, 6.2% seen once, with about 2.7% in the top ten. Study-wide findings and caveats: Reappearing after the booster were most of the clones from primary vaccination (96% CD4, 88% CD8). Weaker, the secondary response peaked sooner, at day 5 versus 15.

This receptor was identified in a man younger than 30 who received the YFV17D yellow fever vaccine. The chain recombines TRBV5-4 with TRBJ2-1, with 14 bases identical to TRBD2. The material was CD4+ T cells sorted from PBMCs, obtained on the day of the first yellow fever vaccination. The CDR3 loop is CASSSRLAGGDEQFF. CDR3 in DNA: TGTGCCAGCAGCTCTAGACTAGCGGGGGGGGATGAGCAGTTCTTC.